One sample yielded the 26 T cell receptor beta chains listed below, sequenced in a study of CD8 T cells in Susac syndrome. When the RNA was reverse transcribed, random hexamers were used with an input of roughly 0.5 to 1 ug. TCRdb re-called the immunoSEQ multiplex PCR reads through MiXCR, storing one row per CDR3 protein. Of around 280,000 distinct CDR3 sequences in the sample, about 90% were seen once. The sequencing input was CD4+ T cells from PBMCs. The receptors derive from a human donor with multiple sclerosis.

J is TRBJ2-1 and V is TRBV7-2, with 7 nucleotides matching TRBD2. The CDR3 covers 15 residues. Looked up from germline, CDR1 is SGHTA and CDR2 is FQGNSA. The junction had 5 bases not matched to a gene; V was cut back by 4 bases and J by 2 bases. This chain's CDR3 is CASSWGGGPYNEQFF. The CDR3 DNA is TGTGCCAGCAGCTGGGGGGGAGGGCCCTACAATGAGCAGTTCTTC.

The chain couples TRBV29-1 to TRBJ2-1; a possible D gene is TRBD2 (6 bases). V lost 3 bases and J lost 8, with 23 bases in between. The CDR3 loop spans 16 amino acids. Per germline, CDR1 SQVTM and CDR2 ANQGSEA. CDR3 DNA sequence: TGCAGCGTTGAGGACCCGACGGCGGGGATACAATATGAGCAGTTCTTC. Its translation: CSVEDPTAGIQYEQFF.

CDR3: CSARRRVETQYF. As DNA, the CDR3 is TGCAGTGCTAGAAGGCGGGTAGAGACCCAGTACTTC. The chain is built from TRBV20-1 and TRBJ2-5; TRBD2 might be the D (5 bases). The CDR3 has 12 amino acids. Germline lookup yields CDR1 DFQATT and CDR2 SNEGSKA (reference sequence). V lost 2 bases and J 4 bases, leaving 8 bases between the germline ends.

Comment on this clonotype: One end of the junction is discordant with germline, which a read error may explain. V is TRBV20-1 and J is TRBJ1-2; weak D call: TRBD1 (5 bases). Per germline, CDR1 DFQATT and CDR2 SNEGSKA (reference sequence). The CDR3 covers 12 residues. Here the CDR3 reads CSTSHLWGGYTF. As DNA, the CDR3 is TGCAGTACTAGCCACCTTTGGGGGGGCTACACCTTC.

The chain joins TRBV5-4 to TRBJ2-2; 7 bases line up with TRBD2. V lost 0 bases and J lost 6; bases outside the gene matches: 8. Germline V lookup: CDR1 SGHNT, CDR2 YYREEE (reference sequence). The CDR3 length is 16 residues. The DNA of the CDR3 is TGTGCCAGCAGCTTGGATCTCGTGGGGGGGGCCGGGGAGCTGTTTTTT. It yields the protein CASSLDLVGGAGELFF.

As DNA, the CDR3 is TGTGCCAGCAGCTTAGAGGGGCAGCCTAATTCACCCCTCCACTTT. Translation: CASSLEGQPNSPLHF. V gene TRBV7-6 combines with J gene TRBJ1-6, with TRBD1 as a possible D gene (5 bases). Per the germline V gene, CDR1 is SGHVS and CDR2 is FNYEAQ. The V and J ends lost 1 base and 6 bases respectively, with 10 bases between them. The CDR3 loop spans 15 amino acids.

This chain joins TRBV2 and TRBJ1-5, with 8 bases that match TRBD1. V shed 7 bases and J 3 bases; nucleotides not matched to a gene: 2. The CDR3 totals 13 residues. Germline lookup yields CDR1 SNHLY and CDR2 FYNNEI. The CDR3 loop is CASKGQANQPQHF. Written as DNA, the CDR3 is TGTGCCAGCAAGGGACAGGCCAATCAGCCCCAGCATTTT.

CDR3 nucleotides: TGTGCTAGTGGTTTGAGCACCTCAGGACTAGGCCTGTACTTC. Its translation: CASGLSTSGLGLYF. The rearrangement joins TRBV12-5 to TRBJ2-4; TRBD2 agrees at 7 bases. V lost 2 bases and J lost 15; bases outside the gene matches: 13. In germline, CDR1 is LGHNT, CDR2 FRNRAP. This CDR3 is 14 amino acids long.

Here the CDR3 DNA reads TGTGCCAGTAGTAAACAGCTGAACACTGAAGCTTTCTTT. Protein: CASSKQLNTEAFF. The V call is TRBV19, the J call TRBJ1-1, with D hard to call. The ends were cut back, 4 bases at V and 0 bases at J, with 6 bases in the middle. Per germline, CDR1 LNHDA and CDR2 SQIVND (reference sequence). The CDR3 has 13 residues.

This rearrangement joins TRBV7-9 to TRBJ1-1; D is ambiguous. Trimming cost V 6 bases and J 2 bases, with 13 bases left between them. Looked up from germline, CDR1 is SEHNR and CDR2 is FQNEAQ (reference sequence). The CDR3 is made up of 14 amino acids. CDR3 coding DNA: TGTGCCAGCAGGCGAGCGTCGACAAACACTGAAGCTTTCTTT. Amino acid sequence: CASRRASTNTEAFF.

V and J are TRBV19 and TRBJ1-1, with 7 nucleotides matching TRBD1. This CDR3 is 14 amino acids long. Germline CDR1 LNHDA, CDR2 SQIVND (reference sequence). J lost 6 bases, V lost 5 bases, and 9 bases had no gene match. This chain's CDR3 is CASSLEHRGSEAFF. The CDR3 region has the DNA TGTGCCAGTAGTCTGGAACACAGGGGCTCTGAAGCTTTCTTT.

J is TRBJ2-2 and V is TRBV6-2 or TRBV6-3; no firm D call. The CDR3 length is 12 residues. Trimming removed 6 bases from V and 7 bases from J, with 9 bases in between. Per germline, CDR1 MNHEY and CDR2 SVGEGT. The CDR3 protein is CASSLDVGELFF. The CDR3 region has the DNA TGTGCCAGCAGCCTGGATGTCGGGGAGCTGTTTTTT.

The rearrangement joins TRBV20-1 to TRBJ1-2; D remains unclear. The V end was cut by 2 bases, the J end by 2 bases, with 12 bases between. The CDR3 is 14 residues long. The germline V gene encodes CDR1 DFQATT and CDR2 SNEGSKA (reference sequence). The CDR3: CSARSSGQNYGYTF. CDR3 nucleotide sequence: TGCAGTGCTAGATCCTCCGGCCAAAACTATGGCTACACCTTC.

This chain connects TRBV20-1 to TRBJ2-1, with 8 bases lining up with TRBD2. The germline gives CDR1 DFQATT, CDR2 SNEGSKA (reference sequence). With 6 bases clipped from V and 3 bases from J, the junction kept 7 bases outside the gene matches. This CDR3 region has 14 residues. The CDR3 region is CSAQRESLYNEQFF. For the CDR3, the DNA is TGCAGTGCGCAGCGGGAGTCGCTCTACAATGAGCAGTTCTTC.

Regarding this clonotype: The junction departs from the called germline gene at one end, perhaps through a read error. The gene calls are TRBV6-2 or TRBV6-3 and TRBJ1-1, with D possibly TRBD1 on 5 matching bases. CDR3 length: 12 amino acids. Germline V CDR1 and CDR2: MNHEY, SVGEGT. This chain's CDR3 is CASSYTGPRAVF. The CDR3 region has the DNA TGTGCCAGCAGTTACACGGGTCCCAGGGCAGTCTTT.

This clonotype was observed a few times. This chain connects TRBV19 to TRBJ1-1; no clear D gene. V was trimmed by 5 bases and J by 2 bases, leaving 12 bases between them. Germline loops: CDR1 LNHDA, CDR2 SQIVND (reference sequence). The length of the CDR3 is 14 residues. This CDR3 reads CASSPQRANTEAFF. CDR3 nucleotide sequence: TGTGCCAGTAGTCCCCAGAGGGCCAACACTGAAGCTTTCTTT.

This chain connects TRBV5-1 to TRBJ1-4; D is undetermined. The germline V gene encodes CDR1 SGHRS and CDR2 YFSETQ. Trimming cost V 3 bases and J 7 bases, with 16 bases left between them. The CDR3 runs to 15 residues. CDR3 residues: CASSSRGDSGEKLFF. The CDR3 DNA reads TGCGCCAGCAGCTCGCGCGGGGATTCAGGTGAAAAACTGTTTTTT.

The CDR3 region has the DNA TGTGCCAGCAGCCCCCGGCAGGGATACTCTGGCTACACCTTC. Translating gives CASSPRQGYSGYTF. This sequence joins TRBV5-6 and TRBJ1-2; perhaps TRBD1 as D (5 bases). The V end lost 4 bases, the J end lost 7 bases, and 17 bases lay between the germline ends. The CDR3 covers 14 residues. The germline V gene encodes CDR1 SGHDT and CDR2 YYEEEE.

The chain recombines TRBV7-2 with TRBJ2-7, with D possibly TRBD2 on 6 matching bases. Between the trimmed V and J ends, which lost 5 bases and 2 bases, there was a span of 10 bases. CDR1 is SGHTA and CDR2 is FQGNSA in the germline V gene. The CDR3 runs to 13 residues. As DNA, the CDR3 is TGTGCCAGCAGCGAGCGGGCAACCTACGAGCAGTACTTC. Translation gives CASSERATYEQYF.

J is TRBJ1-5 and V is TRBV19; maybe TRBD1 (6 bases). Germline assignment: CDR1 LNHDA and CDR2 SQIVND (reference sequence). CDR3 length: 13 amino acids. The V end was cut by 3 bases, the J end by 5 bases, with 8 bases between. CDR3 loop: CASSMGGHQPQHF. The CDR3 nucleotides are TGTGCCAGTAGTATGGGGGGGCATCAGCCCCAGCATTTT.

This rearrangement joins TRBV20-1 to TRBJ2-3, with unresolved D. Germline V gene data show CDR1 as DFQATT and CDR2 as SNEGSKA (reference sequence). This CDR3 is built from 12 residues. CDR3 protein: CSGADSTDTQYF. CDR3 sequence (DNA): TGCAGCGGAGCCGATTCCACAGATACGCAGTATTTT.

V and J are TRBV3-1 and TRBJ2-2; D uncertain. The V end was cut by 2 bases, the J end by 1 base, with 8 bases between. Germline V gives CDR1 LGHDT, CDR2 YNNKEL (reference sequence). This CDR3 contains 15 residues. DNA of the CDR3: TGTGCCAGCAGCCAATCACCCCAGAACACCGGGGAGCTGTTTTTT. Translating it yields CASSQSPQNTGELFF.

The rearrangement joins TRBV5-4 to TRBJ2-3; D gene uncertain. The germline V and J ends were trimmed by 5 bases and 4 bases, with 20 bases remaining between them. The CDR3 is 16 residues long. Per germline, CDR1 SGHNT and CDR2 YYREEE (reference sequence). CDR3 sequence reads: CASSPRSRGSADTQYF. CDR3 nucleotide sequence: TGTGCCAGCAGTCCCCGTTCCCGAGGCTCGGCAGATACGCAGTATTTT.

CDR3 DNA: TGCAGTGCTAAGAATGGACAGCGGTCCTACGAGCAGTACTTC. Residues: CSAKNGQRSYEQYF. V is TRBV20-1 and J is TRBJ2-7; weak D call: TRBD1 (6 bases). Per the germline V gene, CDR1 is DFQATT and CDR2 is SNEGSKA (reference sequence). V was pared by 4 bases and J by 1 base, with 14 bases between. This CDR3 contains 14 residues.

This sequence joins TRBV5-1 and TRBJ2-5, with 7 bases identical to TRBD1. V lost 1 base to trimming and J lost 1 base; unmatched junction nucleotides: 7. The germline V gene encodes CDR1 SGHRS and CDR2 YFSETQ. This CDR3 comprises 16 residues. The CDR3 is CASSLPFGTAQETQYF. In nucleotides, the CDR3 is TGCGCCAGCAGCTTGCCTTTCGGGACAGCCCAAGAGACCCAGTACTTC.

The J gene is TRBJ1-1, the V gene TRBV7-2; 7 bases fit TRBD1. V dropped 0 bases and J dropped 3; count of bases not matched to a gene: 4. This CDR3 contains 15 residues. Germline CDR1 and CDR2: SGHTA and FQGNSA. The CDR3 sequence: CASSLAAGGYTEAFF. The CDR3 bases are TGTGCCAGCAGCTTAGCGGCAGGGGGATACACTGAAGCTTTCTTT.